What follows are 12 T cell receptor beta chains derived from one specimen sequenced in a study of regulatory T cells in long-lasting Graves disease. Described time point: newly diagnosed GD, antithyroid drugs for less than 3 months. From PBMCs, RNA was extracted and then used to make the TCR library. According to the study, TCR beta libraries were built with iRepertoire HTBI primers and CDR3-region Arm-PCR. TCRdb fed the multiplex PCR reads into MiXCR, producing one record per CDR3 protein. Among 350,000 to 450,000 distinct CDR3 sequences listed, approximately 15% were seen once. These same records also appear under a second study, on T cells in Graves' hyperthyroidism and ophthalmopathy.

Specimen: peripheral blood mononuclear cells (PBMCs), collected at new diagnosis, from a patient treated with antithyroid drugs. The receptor set was obtained from a woman aged 25 to 39 with Graves disease.

The V and J genes are TRBV6-9 and TRBJ1-2; the D gene is possibly TRBD1 (5 bases). The length of the CDR3 is 16 residues. V lost 3 bases to trimming and J lost 2 bases, with 16 bases between them. CDR1 is MNHGY and CDR2 is SVAAGI in the germline V gene. CDR3 DNA sequence: TGTGCCAGCAGTTACCCCAGGGATGGTCGGAACTATGGCTACACCTTC. Protein sequence: CASSYPRDGRNYGYTF.

The rearrangement joins TRBV7-9 to TRBJ2-2; D may be TRBD1 or TRBD2 (5 bases each). V was trimmed by 4 bases and J by 4 bases, leaving 19 bases between them. This CDR3 is 17 amino acids long. CDR1 is SEHNR, CDR2 FQNEAQ, per germline (reference sequence). This CDR3 reads CASSSSARDEGTGELFF. Here the CDR3 DNA reads TGTGCCAGCAGCTCCTCGGCCCGGGACGAAGGCACCGGGGAGCTGTTTTTT.

This clonotype was seen more than once but under ten times. The chain uses TRBV28 and TRBJ1-4; no firm D call. The CDR3 has 17 residues. Germline CDR1 MDHEN, CDR2 SYDVKM. Trimming stripped 5 bases from V and 0 bases from J, with 16 bases between. CDR3 coding DNA: TGTGCCAGCAGTCCGTTACGCCCCGGGACAACTAATGAAAAACTGTTTTTT. Translating gives CASSPLRPGTTNEKLFF.

This clonotype was observed many times. The rearrangement joins TRBV6-2 or TRBV6-3 to TRBJ2-1, with D perhaps TRBD1 or TRBD2 (5 bases each). This CDR3 comprises 16 residues. V was shortened by 2 bases and J by 0 bases, with 11 bases between the two germline ends. Germline CDR1 and CDR2: MNHEY and SVGEGT. Here the CDR3 reads CASSYRGALSYNEQFF. The CDR3 region has the DNA TGTGCCAGCAGTTACAGAGGGGCACTCTCCTACAATGAGCAGTTCTTC.

The chain recombines TRBV20-1 with TRBJ1-4; no reliable D call. Looked up from germline, CDR1 is DFQATT and CDR2 is SNEGSKA (reference sequence). Trimming left V 7 bases short and J 5 bases short, with 20 bases between. The CDR3 has 15 amino acids. CDR3 loop: CSVRRGFVGNEKLFF. DNA for the CDR3: TGCAGTGTGCGACGAGGGTTTGTGGGGAATGAAAAACTGTTTTTT.

This clonotype was counted a few times. A much more abundant neighbour one base away suggests this may be a read error. CDR3 sequence (DNA): TGTGCCAGCACGAGGCCTAGCGGGAGCGCGAACACCAGGGAGCTGTTTTTT. Translated: CASTRPSGSANTRELFF. The chain employs TRBV2 and TRBJ2-2, with 10 bases lining up with TRBD2. Per germline, CDR1 SNHLY and CDR2 FYNNEI. The CDR3 length is 17 residues.

The V and J genes are TRBV4-1 and TRBJ1-5; no reliable D call. The CDR3 is 16 residues long. CDR1 is MGHRA and CDR2 is YSYEKL in the germline V gene. The V and J ends lost 2 bases and 2 bases respectively, with 13 bases between them. CDR3 region: CASSQSVGRGNQPQHF. The CDR3 DNA reads as TGCGCCAGCAGCCAAAGTGTCGGGAGAGGCAATCAGCCCCAGCATTTT.

This clonotype showed up many times. The rearrangement links TRBV7-8 to TRBJ2-1; 11 positions agree with TRBD1. The CDR3 has 13 residues. V dropped 8 bases and J dropped 11; count of bases not matched to a gene: 8. The V gene's germline CDR1 is SGHVS and CDR2 FQNEAQ. CDR3 coding DNA: TGTGCCAGCGGGGACAGGGGGAGGTTTAAGCAGTTCTTC. Its translation: CASGDRGRFKQFF.

In this sample, this clonotype turned up a few times. The rearrangement uses TRBV27 and TRBJ2-2; TRBD2 matches 11 bases. Germline-derived CDR1 and CDR2 are MNHEY and SMNVEV (reference sequence). This CDR3 is 18 amino acids long. Trimming at V came to 5 bases and at J to 5 bases, leaving 13 bases not matched to a gene. CDR3 region: CASSLYRGTSGLTGELFF. CDR3 nucleotide sequence: TGTGCCAGCAGTCTATATAGGGGGACTAGCGGCCTTACCGGGGAGCTGTTTTTT.

At least ten counts were recorded for this clonotype. The J gene is TRBJ2-3, the V gene TRBV6-1, with D possibly matching TRBD2 (6 bases). V gave up 7 bases and J gave up 0 bases, with 11 bases separating them. The V gene's germline CDR1 is MNHNS and CDR2 SASEGT. The CDR3 is 14 amino acids. The CDR3 protein is CASTRDSSTDTQYF. The CDR3 DNA sequence: TGTGCCAGCACCCGGGACTCTAGCACAGATACGCAGTATTTT.

This clonotype occurred many times. The CDR3 spells CASSLRSPQSGSGGNEQFF. CDR3 bases: TGTGCCAGCAGCTTAAGGTCGCCTCAGAGCGGGAGCGGGGGCAATGAGCAGTTCTTC. The chain combines TRBV7-3 with TRBJ2-1, with 8 bases matching TRBD2. The V gene's germline CDR1 is SGHTA and CDR2 FQGTGA. The CDR3 has 19 amino acids. Germline trimming cut 1 base from V and 6 bases from J; bases unmatched to any gene: 17.

This clonotype was found many times. The rearrangement links TRBV3-1 to TRBJ2-3; TRBD1 might be the D (6 bases). CDR3 length: 15 amino acids. The germline V and J ends were trimmed by 4 bases and 0 bases, with 11 bases remaining between them. Germline assignment: CDR1 LGHDT and CDR2 YNNKEL (reference sequence). CDR3 residues: CASSLLGASTDTQYF. CDR3 DNA: TGTGCCAGCAGCCTGTTGGGGGCTAGCACAGATACGCAGTATTTT.